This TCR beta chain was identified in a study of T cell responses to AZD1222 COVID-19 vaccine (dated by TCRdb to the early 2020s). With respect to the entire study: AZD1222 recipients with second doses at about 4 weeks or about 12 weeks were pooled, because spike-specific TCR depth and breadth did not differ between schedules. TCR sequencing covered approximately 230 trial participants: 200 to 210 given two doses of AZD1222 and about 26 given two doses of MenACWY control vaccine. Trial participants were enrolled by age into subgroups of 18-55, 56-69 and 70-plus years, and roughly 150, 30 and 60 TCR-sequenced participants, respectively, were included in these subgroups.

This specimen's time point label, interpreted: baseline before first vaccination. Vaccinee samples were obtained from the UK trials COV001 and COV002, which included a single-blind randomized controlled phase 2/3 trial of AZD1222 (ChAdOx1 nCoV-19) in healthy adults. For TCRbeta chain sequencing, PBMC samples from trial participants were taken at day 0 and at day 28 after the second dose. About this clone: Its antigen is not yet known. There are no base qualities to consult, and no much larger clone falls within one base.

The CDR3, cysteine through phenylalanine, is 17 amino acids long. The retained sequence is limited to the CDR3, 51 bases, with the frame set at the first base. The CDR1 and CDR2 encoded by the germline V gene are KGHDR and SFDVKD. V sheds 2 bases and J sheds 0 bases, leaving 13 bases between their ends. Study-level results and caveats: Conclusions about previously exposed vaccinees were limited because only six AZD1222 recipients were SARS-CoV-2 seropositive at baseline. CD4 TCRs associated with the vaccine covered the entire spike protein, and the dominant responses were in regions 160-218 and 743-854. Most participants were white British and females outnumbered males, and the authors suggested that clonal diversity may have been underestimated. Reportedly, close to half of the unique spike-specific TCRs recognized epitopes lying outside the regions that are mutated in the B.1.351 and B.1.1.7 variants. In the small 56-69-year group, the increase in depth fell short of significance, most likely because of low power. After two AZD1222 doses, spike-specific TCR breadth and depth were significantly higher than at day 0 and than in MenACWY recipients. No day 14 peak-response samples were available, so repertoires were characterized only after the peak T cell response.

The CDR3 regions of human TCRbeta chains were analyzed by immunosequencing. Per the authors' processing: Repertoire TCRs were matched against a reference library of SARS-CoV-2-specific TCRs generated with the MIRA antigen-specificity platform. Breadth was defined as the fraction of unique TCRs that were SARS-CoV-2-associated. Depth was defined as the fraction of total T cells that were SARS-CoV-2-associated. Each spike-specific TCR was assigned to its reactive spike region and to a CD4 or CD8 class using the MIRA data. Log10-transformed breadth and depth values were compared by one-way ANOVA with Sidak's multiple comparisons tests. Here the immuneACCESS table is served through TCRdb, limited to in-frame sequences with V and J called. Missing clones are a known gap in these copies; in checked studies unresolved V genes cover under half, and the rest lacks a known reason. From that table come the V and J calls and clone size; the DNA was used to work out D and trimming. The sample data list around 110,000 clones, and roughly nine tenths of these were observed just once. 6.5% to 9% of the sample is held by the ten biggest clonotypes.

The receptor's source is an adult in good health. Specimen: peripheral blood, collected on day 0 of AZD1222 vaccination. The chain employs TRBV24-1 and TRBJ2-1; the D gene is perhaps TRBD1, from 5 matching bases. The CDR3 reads CATSDSMGQASYNEQFF. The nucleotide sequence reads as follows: TGTGCCACCAGTGATTCGATGGGGCAGGCCTCCTACAATGAGCAGTTCTTC.